This section outlines one T cell receptor (beta chain) sequence together with its context. What it binds is not known. The sample originates from a study of beta chain features in type 1 diabetes. Broader study findings: For Type 1 diabetes patients, all four CD4+ subsets carried TCRB CDR3s that were moderately but significantly shorter. It was possible that PCR favored shorter templates, equally so in patients and controls.

Of the isolated RNA, all was reverse transcribed, and so the sequenced material was expressed TCRB transcripts. Profiling relied on immunoSEQ multiplex PCR, and the TCRdb table lists in-frame clones only, not all of them. The sample has about 120,000 clones; about a sixth are singletons. Germline loops: CDR1 SGHNT, CDR2 YENEEA. Unmatched junction bases numbered 1, after V lost 2 bases and J lost 4 bases. The CDR3 length is 13 residues. Sequencing was done on a sample of central memory CD4+ T cells from blood. J is TRBJ1-2 and V is TRBV11-3; 7 bases match TRBD1. This TCR came from a young man with type 1 diabetes. Here the CDR3 DNA reads TGTGCCAGCAGCTTAAGACAGGGCTATGGCTACACCTTC. This translates into CASSLRQGYGYTF.